The 22 T cell receptor beta chains below all came from one sample that was sequenced in a study of blood T cell repertoires in COVID-19. Assay: immunoSEQ multiplex PCR; the TCRdb copy retains only in-frame clones and omits some. The data hold 200,000 to 250,000 clones, with 85% to 90% observed a single time. The material sequenced was peripheral blood. All receptors come from a woman in her sixties or seventies with acute or convalescent COVID-19.

The V call is TRBV5-1, the J call TRBJ1-1; a weak D match, TRBD1 (6 bases). The CDR3 consists of 14 residues. V lost 4 bases and J lost 0, with 10 bases in between. Germline CDR1 reads SGHRS; CDR2 reads YFSETQ. CDR3 loop: CASSLGHMNTEAFF. The CDR3 DNA reads TGCGCCAGCAGCCTGGGACACATGAACACTGAAGCTTTCTTT.

This clone showed up just a few times. The chain couples TRBV4-1 to TRBJ2-7; the D is unclear. Germline-derived CDR1 and CDR2 are MGHRA and YSYEKL. There are 16 residues in the CDR3. V lost 0 bases and J lost 3, with 15 bases in between. CDR3 in DNA: TGCGCCAGCAGCCAAGAGGTTGCGCTCCCCCTCTACGAGCAGTACTTC. Residues: CASSQEVALPLYEQYF.

V and J are TRBV30 and TRBJ1-5; the D is unclear. Deletions cut 0 bases from V and 7 bases from J, with 13 bases between. There are 14 residues in the CDR3. CDR1 is GTSNPN and CDR2 is SVGIG in the germline V gene (reference sequence). The CDR3, as DNA: TGTGCCTGGAGTGTAGAACCGGGTAACCAGCCCCAGCATTTT. Its translation: CAWSVEPGNQPQHF.

The rearrangement uses TRBV2 and TRBJ1-5; TRBD1 matches at 7 bases. CDR3 length equals 14 residues. The germline V gene has CDR1 SNHLY and CDR2 FYNNEI. V lost 7 bases, J lost 3 bases, and 6 bases stayed unmatched. CDR3 sequence (DNA): TGTGCCAGCAATAAGGACAGGACCAATCAGCCCCAGCATTTT. Its protein is CASNKDRTNQPQHF.

The genes are TRBV10-3 and TRBJ1-4, with D maybe TRBD1 (6 bases). V was clipped by 3 bases and J by 8 bases, with 10 bases between them. Germline V CDR1 and CDR2: ENHRY, SYGVKD. CDR3 length: 13 amino acids. The CDR3 is CAISDRGNEKLFF. The CDR3, as DNA: TGTGCCATCAGTGACAGGGGTAACGAAAAACTGTTTTTT.

The chain links TRBV7-3 to TRBJ2-6; the D gene is possibly TRBD2 (5 bases). V lost 5 bases, J lost 4 bases, and 12 bases lay in between. The germline V gene has CDR1 SGHTA and CDR2 FQGTGA. The CDR3 is 15 residues long. The CDR3 loop is CASSPWAGGANVLTF. The CDR3 coding sequence is TGTGCCAGCAGCCCTTGGGCGGGCGGGGCCAACGTCCTGACTTTC.

The chain links TRBV5-1 to TRBJ1-6, with D possibly TRBD1 on 5 matching bases. There are 18 residues in the CDR3. Trimming shortened V by 0 bases and J by 7 bases, and 20 bases separated the two germline ends. From germline, CDR1 is SGHRS and CDR2 YFSETQ. CDR3 DNA sequence: TGCGCCAGCAGCTTGGAGGGGTCGGGGGGAAACAGAAATTCACCCCTCCACTTT. Its protein product is CASSLEGSGGNRNSPLHF.

The rearrangement joins TRBV18 to TRBJ2-1, with D possibly matching TRBD2 (7 bases). Germline V gene lookup returns CDR1 KGHSH and CDR2 LQKENI. Trimming stripped 2 bases from V and 6 bases from J, with 14 bases between. The CDR3 runs 15 residues. CDR3 nucleotide sequence: TGTGCCAGCTCACCATCGGGGGGCAACAGCAATGAGCAGTTCTTC. Protein: CASSPSGGNSNEQFF. Based on the CDR3 plus reference TRBV18 and TRBJ2-1, the full variable domain is NAGVMQNPRHLVRRRGQEARLRCSPMKGHSHVYWYRQLPEEGLKFMVYLQKENIIDESGMPKERFSAEFPKEGPSILRIQQVVRGDSAAYFCASSPSGGNSNEQFFGPGTRLTVL.

This chain links TRBV5-6 with TRBJ1-4; 9 positions match TRBD1. Germline V gene lookup returns CDR1 SGHDT and CDR2 YYEEEE. This CDR3 has 16 amino acids. Trimming cost V 4 bases and J 8 bases; bases outside gene matches: 12. The CDR3 DNA is TGTGCCAGCAGCCCTTACAGGGGGCGCTTAGGAGAAAAACTGTTTTTT. Protein sequence: CASSPYRGRLGEKLFF.

This chain links TRBV4-1 with TRBJ2-1; a weak D match, TRBD2 (6 bases). Germline values: CDR1 MGHRA, CDR2 YSYEKL. This CDR3 has 16 amino acids. V shed 0 bases and J shed 3 bases, with 12 bases lying between them. The CDR3 nucleotides read TGCGCCAGCAGCCAAGATTTGATAGCGGTCTACAATGAGCAGTTCTTC. Translation: CASSQDLIAVYNEQFF.

The V and J genes are TRBV14 and TRBJ2-2, with 13 nucleotides matching TRBD2. V dropped 1 base and J dropped 1; count of bases not matched to a gene: 9. Germline V gene data show CDR1 as SGHDN and CDR2 as FVKESK. There are 20 residues in the CDR3. The CDR3 nucleotides read TGTGCCAGCAGCCAAGCCGGGACTAGCGGGAAGTGGGGGAACACCGGGGAGCTGTTTTTT. It codes for CASSQAGTSGKWGNTGELFF.

The chain uses TRBV27 and TRBJ1-1; 9 positions match TRBD1. In germline, CDR1 is MNHEY, CDR2 SMNVEV (reference sequence). The CDR3 has 14 amino acids. V shed 9 bases and J 4 bases; nucleotides not matched to a gene: 9. Written as DNA, the CDR3 is TGTGCCAGTTCAAACCGGGACAGGGCCACTGAAGCTTTCTTT. This gives the protein CASSNRDRATEAFF.

The chain employs TRBV7-3 and TRBJ2-1; no reliable D call. Germline V gene sequence: CDR1 SGHTA, CDR2 FQGTGA. This CDR3 comprises 13 residues. The V and J ends lost 6 bases and 0 bases respectively, with 6 bases between them. The CDR3, as DNA: TGTGCCAGCAGTCGCAGCTCCTACAATGAGCAGTTCTTC. This gives the protein CASSRSSYNEQFF.

This rearrangement joins TRBV30 to TRBJ1-2; no firm D call. Deletions cut 8 bases from V and 7 bases from J, with 17 bases between. CDR1 GTSNPN and CDR2 SVGIG come from the germline V gene (reference sequence). The CDR3 is 12 residues long. In nucleotides, the CDR3 is TGTGCCCGGATGGAGGCACTGGGTGGCTACACCTTC. Translating it yields CARMEALGGYTF. The full variable domain, in which reference TRBV30 and TRBJ1-2 provide the parts outside the CDR3, is SQTIHQWPATLVQPVGSPLSLECTVEGTSNPNLYWYRQAAGRGLQLLFYSVGIGQISSEVPQNLSASRPQDRQFILSSKKLLLSDSGFYLCARMEALGGYTFGSGTRLTVV.

V and J are TRBV21-1 and TRBJ1-4; no DNA check was done on the table's D call, TRBD1. TRBV21-1 is deemed a pseudogene. The CDR3 loop spans 16 amino acids. The CDR3 protein is CASTGDRARTGEKLFF. CDR3 in DNA: TGTGCCAGCACCGGGGACAGGGCAAGAACGGGGGAAAAACTGTTTTTT.

The rearrangement links TRBV18 to TRBJ2-3; 10 bases map to TRBD1. The germline V gene has CDR1 KGHSH and CDR2 LQKENI. CDR3 length: 16 amino acids. V shed 2 bases, J shed 2 bases, and the junction held 4 bases outside the gene matches. CDR3 bases: TGTGCCAGCTCACCAGGGACAGGGGTTGTCACAGATACGCAGTATTTT. It is translated as CASSPGTGVVTDTQYF.

The V and J genes are TRBV6-5 and TRBJ1-6; 7 bases line up with TRBD1. Per the germline V gene, CDR1 is MNHEY and CDR2 is SVGAGI. Trimming removed 6 bases from V and 6 bases from J; junction bases left unmatched: 5. CDR3 length equals 14 residues. The CDR3 protein is CASRPGQINSPLHF. CDR3 coding DNA: TGTGCCAGCAGACCGGGACAGATTAATTCACCCCTCCACTTT.

The chain carries TRBV7-9 and TRBJ1-3; D remains unclear. The germline V gene has CDR1 SEHNR and CDR2 FQNEAQ (reference sequence). CDR3 length: 16 amino acids. V was pared by 6 bases and J by 0 bases, with 15 bases between. The CDR3 sequence: CASRQLGGNSGNTIYF. The CDR3 DNA reads TGTGCCAGCAGGCAACTAGGCGGAAACTCTGGAAACACCATATATTTT.

The chain combines TRBV4-2 with TRBJ2-3; 10 bases agree with TRBD2. V lost 2 bases and J lost 4; bases outside the gene matches: 6. The CDR3 has 16 amino acids. CDR1 is LGHNA and CDR2 is YNFKEQ in the germline V gene. Here the CDR3 reads CASSQQLAGRADTQYF. The CDR3, as DNA: TGTGCCAGCAGCCAACAACTAGCGGGACGTGCAGATACGCAGTATTTT.

This sequence joins TRBV27 and TRBJ2-1; TRBD1 agrees at 8 bases. Germline values: CDR1 MNHEY, CDR2 SMNVEV (reference sequence). There are 14 residues in the CDR3. J was trimmed by 12 bases and V by 2 bases; bases with no gene match: 9. CDR3 sequence (DNA): TGTGCCAGCAGTTTAGACGGGCAGGGGGCTTGGCAGTTCTTC. Translating it yields CASSLDGQGAWQFF.

The DNA of the CDR3 is TGTGCCAGCAGCTTCGGGACAGTCCCCCTTAAGAACACTGAAGCTTTCTTT. It encodes CASSFGTVPLKNTEAFF. The V gene is TRBV5-6, the J gene TRBJ1-1, with 7 nucleotides matching TRBD1. With V trimmed by 2 bases and J by 1 base, 11 bases remained unmatched. Germline loops: CDR1 SGHDT, CDR2 YYEEEE. CDR3 length equals 17 residues.

The chain couples TRBV3-1 (or the pseudogene TRBV3-2) to TRBJ2-4; TRBD2 matches 10 bases. V shed 4 bases and J 0 bases; nucleotides not matched to a gene: 12. CDR3 length equals 19 residues. From germline, CDR1 is LGHDT and CDR2 YNNKEL (reference sequence). The CDR3 spells CASSLSSGGTKLAKNIQYF. CDR3 DNA sequence: TGTGCCAGCAGCCTCTCTAGCGGGGGAACTAAACTAGCCAAAAACATTCAGTACTTC.